The clone carrying this TCR beta chain was seen a few times. Its antigen remains unidentified. It was RNA transcripts that yielded the amplified TCR beta CDR3 regions. HTBI primers drove first-round RT-PCR of the TCR CDR3. TCRdb re-called the multiplex PCR reads with MiXCR, one entry per CDR3 protein. The table includes hundreds of thousands of distinct CDR3 sequences, 16% detected once. These data come from a study of T cells in Graves' hyperthyroidism and ophthalmopathy. Whole-study results and caveats: Among clonotypes expanded in thyroid above 0.001, most were also found in blood.

V was pared by 8 bases and J by 3 bases, with 5 bases of the junction left unmatched. The CDR3 is 13 amino acids. This clonotype was obtained from a woman in her thirties or forties with Graves' ophthalmopathy. This chain connects TRBV12-3 or TRBV12-4 to TRBJ2-5; 8 nucleotides align to TRBD2. The specimen was blood. The CDR3 protein is CASGQREKETQYF. In nucleotides, the CDR3 is TGTGCCAGCGGTCAGCGGGAGAAAGAGACCCAGTACTTC.